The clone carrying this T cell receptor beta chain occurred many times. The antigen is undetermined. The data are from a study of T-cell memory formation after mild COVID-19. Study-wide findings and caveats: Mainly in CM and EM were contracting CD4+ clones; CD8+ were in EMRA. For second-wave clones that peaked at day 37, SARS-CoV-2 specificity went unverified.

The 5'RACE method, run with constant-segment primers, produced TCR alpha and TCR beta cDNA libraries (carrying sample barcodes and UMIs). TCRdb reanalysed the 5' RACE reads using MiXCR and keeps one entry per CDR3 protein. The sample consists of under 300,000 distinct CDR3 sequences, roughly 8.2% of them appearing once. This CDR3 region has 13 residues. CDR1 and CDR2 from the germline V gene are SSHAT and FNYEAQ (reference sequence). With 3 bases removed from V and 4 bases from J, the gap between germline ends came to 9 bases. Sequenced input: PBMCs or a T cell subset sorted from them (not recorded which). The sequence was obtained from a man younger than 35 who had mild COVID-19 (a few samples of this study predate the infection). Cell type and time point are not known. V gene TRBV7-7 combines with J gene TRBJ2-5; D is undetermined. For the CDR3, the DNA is TGTGCCAGCAGCTTCACAGTGGCAGAGACCCAGTACTTC. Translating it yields CASSFTVAETQYF.